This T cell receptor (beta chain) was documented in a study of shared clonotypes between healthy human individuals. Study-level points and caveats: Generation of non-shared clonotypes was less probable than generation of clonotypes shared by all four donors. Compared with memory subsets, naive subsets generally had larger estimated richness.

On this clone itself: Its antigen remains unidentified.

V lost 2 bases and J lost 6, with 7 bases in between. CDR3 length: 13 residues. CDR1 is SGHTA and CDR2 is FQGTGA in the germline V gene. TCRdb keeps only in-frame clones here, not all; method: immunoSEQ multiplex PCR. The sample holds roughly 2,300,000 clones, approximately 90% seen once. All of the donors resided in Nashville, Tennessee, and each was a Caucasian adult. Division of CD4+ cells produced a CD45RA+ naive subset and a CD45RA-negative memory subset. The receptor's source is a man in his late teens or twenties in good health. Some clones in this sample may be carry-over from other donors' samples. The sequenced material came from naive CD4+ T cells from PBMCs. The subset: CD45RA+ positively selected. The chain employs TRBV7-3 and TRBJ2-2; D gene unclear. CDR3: CASSLGMAGELFF. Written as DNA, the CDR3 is TGTGCCAGCAGCTTAGGCATGGCCGGGGAGCTGTTTTTT. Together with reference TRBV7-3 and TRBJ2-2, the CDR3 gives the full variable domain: GAGVSQTPSNKVTEKGKYVELRCDPISGHTALYWYRQSLGQGPEFLIYFQGTGAADDSGLPNDRFFAVRPEGSVSTLKIQRTERGDSAVYLCASSLGMAGELFFGEGSRLTVL.